This is a list of T cell receptor beta chains from one sample in a study of T-cell reconstitution after alpha-beta-depleted transplantation in children. A single record per CDR3 protein comes from TCRdb applying MiXCR to the PCR reads. The table includes approximately 110,000 distinct CDR3 sequences, 9% to 12% detected once. Sequenced material: PBMCs, taken before TCRalphabeta/CD19-depleted stem cell transplant. The receptors originated from a boy younger than 10 with acute lymphoblastic leukemia, due to receive a stem cell transplant. CDR3s leave out the opening cysteine and the closing phenylalanine or tryptophan.

V	J	CDR3
TRBV7-2	TRBJ2-1	ASSLVHGQGYNEQF
TRBV12-3/TRBV12-4	TRBJ2-1	ASSFQGVLNYNEQF
TRBV6-5	TRBJ1-1	ASSHREMNTEAF
TRBV3-1	TRBJ2-1	ASSRKHYNEQF
TRBV4-2	TRBJ2-1	ASSPRVRYNEQF
TRBV20-1	TRBJ2-1	SARVQERDFNEQF
TRBV20-1	TRBJ2-1	SPKGGRPNEQF
TRBV18	TRBJ2-7	ASSQVETGTYEQY
TRBV5-5	TRBJ1-2	ASSLAGQGALGYT
TRBV20-1	TRBJ2-7	SAPGGGRVGKVYEQY
TRBV28	TRBJ2-3	ASSPQLAGSDTQY
TRBV7-2	TRBJ2-7	ASSLMASGQGYEQY
TRBV29-1	TRBJ2-1	SVEGAYNEQF
TRBV7-9	TRBJ1-4	ASSFSGGGEKLF
TRBV4-1	TRBJ2-1	ASSQPGLAGAYNEQF
TRBV19	TRBJ1-4	ASSTYSDEKLF
TRBV5-6	TRBJ2-3	ASSAPISGRVFSTDTQY
TRBV20-1	TRBJ2-3	SAPQNPTDTQY
TRBV20-1	TRBJ2-3	SARAKLAGVADTQY
TRBV20-1	TRBJ2-1	SAPQQGHEQF
TRBV29-1	TRBJ1-1	SVAGPITEAF
TRBV4-1	TRBJ2-3	ASSQVTSADTQY
TRBV7-3	TRBJ2-5	ASSHRNRGQETQY
TRBV20-1	TRBJ2-7	SAPYSGSYEQY
TRBV10-2	TRBJ2-7	ASSATGGTSEQY
TRBV14	TRBJ2-7	ASSRYGSYEQY
TRBV18	TRBJ2-7	ASSPSQGATEQY
TRBV6-5	TRBJ2-3	ASKSGGSTDTQY
TRBV29-1	TRBJ2-1	SVPGEAGRYNEQF
TRBV7-2	TRBJ1-3	ASSLINSLSSGNTIY
TRBV2	TRBJ1-1	ASREGTGGTEAF
TRBV2	TRBJ2-2	ASIGTGGIGELF
TRBV27	TRBJ2-1	ASSPPLVAYNEQF
TRBV4-2	TRBJ2-1	ASSQEGAVAYNEQF
TRBV7-2	TRBJ2-7	ASTGGLRYEQY
TRBV20-1	TRBJ2-4	SGWQSEAGNIQY
TRBV20-1	TRBJ2-4	SAPNPSGSSKNIQY
TRBV27	TRBJ1-2	ASGPHQGYGYT